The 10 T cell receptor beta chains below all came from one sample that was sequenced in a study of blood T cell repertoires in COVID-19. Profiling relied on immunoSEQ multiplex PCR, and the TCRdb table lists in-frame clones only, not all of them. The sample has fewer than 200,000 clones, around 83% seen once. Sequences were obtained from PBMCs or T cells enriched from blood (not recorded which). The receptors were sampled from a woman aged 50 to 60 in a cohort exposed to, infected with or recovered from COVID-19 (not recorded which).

This CDR3 is CAWSGASTEAFF. CDR3 coding DNA: TGTGCCTGGAGTGGGGCTTCCACTGAAGCTTTCTTT. The genes are TRBV30 and TRBJ1-1; D gene ambiguous. Trimming pared 1 base from V and 4 bases from J, leaving 7 bases between. This CDR3 has 12 amino acids. Germline CDR1 is GTSNPN and CDR2 is SVGIG (reference sequence).

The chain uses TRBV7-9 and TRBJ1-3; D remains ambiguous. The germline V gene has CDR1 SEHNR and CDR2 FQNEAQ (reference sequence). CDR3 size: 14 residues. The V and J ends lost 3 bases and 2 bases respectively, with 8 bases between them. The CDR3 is CASSFEGAGNTIYF. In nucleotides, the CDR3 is TGTGCCAGCAGCTTCGAGGGCGCTGGAAACACCATATATTTT.

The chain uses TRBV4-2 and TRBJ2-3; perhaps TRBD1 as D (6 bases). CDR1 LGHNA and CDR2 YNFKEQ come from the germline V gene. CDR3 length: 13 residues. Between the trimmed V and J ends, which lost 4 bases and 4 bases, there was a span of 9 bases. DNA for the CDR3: TGTGCCAGCAGCCCCACAGGGTCAGATACGCAGTATTTT. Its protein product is CASSPTGSDTQYF.

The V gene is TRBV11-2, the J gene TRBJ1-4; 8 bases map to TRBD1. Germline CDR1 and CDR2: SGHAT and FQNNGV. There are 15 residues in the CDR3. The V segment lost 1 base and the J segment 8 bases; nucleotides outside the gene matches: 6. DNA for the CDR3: TGTGCCAGCAGCTTAGGGACAGGGCTAAGGGAAAAACTGTTTTTT. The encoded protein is CASSLGTGLREKLFF.

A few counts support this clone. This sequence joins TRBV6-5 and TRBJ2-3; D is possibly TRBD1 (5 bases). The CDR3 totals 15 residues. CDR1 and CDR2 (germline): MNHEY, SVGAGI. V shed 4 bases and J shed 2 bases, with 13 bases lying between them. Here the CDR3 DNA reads TGTGCCAGCAGTTTAATGGACAAGATCACAGATACGCAGTATTTT. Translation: CASSLMDKITDTQYF.

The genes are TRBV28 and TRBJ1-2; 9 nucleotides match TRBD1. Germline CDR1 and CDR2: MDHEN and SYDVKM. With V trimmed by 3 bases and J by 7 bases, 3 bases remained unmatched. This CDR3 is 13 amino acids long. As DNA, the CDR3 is TGTGCCAGCAGTTTTGGACAGGGGACTGGCTACACCTTC. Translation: CASSFGQGTGYTF.

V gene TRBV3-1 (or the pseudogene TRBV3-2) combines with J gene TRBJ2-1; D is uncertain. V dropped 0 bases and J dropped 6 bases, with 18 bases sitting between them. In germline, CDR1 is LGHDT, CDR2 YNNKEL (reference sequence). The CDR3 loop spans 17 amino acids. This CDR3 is CASSQDPPYSPLNEQFF. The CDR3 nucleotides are TGTGCCAGCAGCCAAGATCCCCCCTACAGCCCCCTCAATGAGCAGTTCTTC.

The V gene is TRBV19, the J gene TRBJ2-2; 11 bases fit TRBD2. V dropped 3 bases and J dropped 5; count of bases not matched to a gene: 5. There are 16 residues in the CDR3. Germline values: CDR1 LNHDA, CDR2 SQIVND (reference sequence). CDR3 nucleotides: TGTGCCAGTAGTATGGGCCTAGCGGGAGGTACCGGGGAGCTGTTTTTT. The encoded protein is CASSMGLAGGTGELFF.

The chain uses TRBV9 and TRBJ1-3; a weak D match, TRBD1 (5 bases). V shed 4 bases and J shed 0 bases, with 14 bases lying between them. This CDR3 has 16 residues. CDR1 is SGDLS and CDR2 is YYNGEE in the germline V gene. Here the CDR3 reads CASSTSTAFSGNTIYF. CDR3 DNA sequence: TGTGCCAGCAGCACCTCGACAGCTTTCTCTGGAAACACCATATATTTT.

DNA of the CDR3: TGTGCCAGCAGCTTAGCAAGCGGGTATTCCTACGAGCAGTACTTC. As protein: CASSLASGYSYEQYF. The chain combines TRBV7-9 with TRBJ2-7; D might be TRBD2 (6 bases). Per the germline V gene, CDR1 is SEHNR and CDR2 is FQNEAQ (reference sequence). This CDR3 region has 15 residues. Trimming stripped 0 bases from V and 1 base from J, with 10 bases between.